These 24 T cell receptor beta chains originate from one sample sequenced in a study of Graves' ophthalmopathy and Graves' hyperthyroidism. The sequenced template was RNA, covering the TCR beta CDR3 region. First-round RT-PCR with HTBI primers preceded a second-round multiplex PCR. TCRdb redid the calling of the multiplex PCR reads with MiXCR, one entry per CDR3 protein. The table has some 1.1 million distinct CDR3 sequences, about two fifths seen once. The sequenced material came from peripheral blood or thyroid tissue (not recorded which). The receptors come from an adult man with Graves' hyperthyroidism.

This clonotype was seen many times. This rearrangement joins TRBV7-9 to TRBJ1-1; no reliable D call. From germline, CDR1 is SEHNR and CDR2 FQNEAQ (reference sequence). Trimming left V 7 bases short and J 2 bases short, with 11 bases between. CDR3 length: 13 amino acids. CDR3 sequence: CASKKGGNTEAFF. In DNA, the CDR3 is TGTGCCAGCAAGAAGGGTGGAAACACTGAAGCTTTCTTT.

This clonotype has only a few counts. V and J are TRBV20-1 and TRBJ1-2; D remains unclear. V gave up 0 bases and J gave up 2 bases, with 10 bases separating them. There are 14 residues in the CDR3. Per the germline V gene, CDR1 is DFQATT and CDR2 is SNEGSKA (reference sequence). The CDR3: CSARDLTVNYGYTF. The CDR3 DNA follows: TGCAGTGCTAGAGATTTAACCGTGAACTATGGCTACACCTTC.

This clonotype appeared a few times. The chain recombines TRBV10-3 with TRBJ1-6; TRBD1 aligns across 7 bases. The CDR3 loop spans 16 amino acids. The junction had 11 bases not matched to a gene; V was cut back by 5 bases and J by 7 bases. Germline CDR1 and CDR2: ENHRY and SYGVKD. The CDR3 spells CAISYIDRVRNSPLHF. CDR3 DNA sequence: TGTGCCATCAGTTACATAGACAGGGTGCGGAATTCACCCCTCCACTTT.

The chain is built from TRBV6-1 and TRBJ1-4; the match to TRBD1 covers 7 bases. V was pared by 5 bases and J by 3 bases, with 6 bases of the junction left unmatched. The CDR3 is 15 amino acids. CDR1 is MNHNS, CDR2 SASEGT, per germline. The CDR3 region is CASSYSGTANEKLFF. The CDR3 DNA reads TGTGCCAGCAGTTACTCCGGGACAGCTAATGAAAAACTGTTTTTT.

This clonotype was found a few times. The chain recombines TRBV12-3 or TRBV12-4 with TRBJ1-2; D is perhaps TRBD1 (5 bases). The CDR3 length is 14 residues. Trimming left V 6 bases short and J 7 bases short, with 18 bases between. Here the CDR3 DNA reads TGTGCCAGCAGAGCCGCCGGGGCTCCTATTGGCTACACCTTC. This sequence encodes CASRAAGAPIGYTF.

In regard to this clonotype: Relative to the germline gene, one junction end is altered; a read error may explain this. The V gene is TRBV6-5, the J gene TRBJ1-1; D remains unclear. Germline assignment: CDR1 MNHEY and CDR2 SVGAGI. CDR3 size: 11 residues. The CDR3: CASREEPEASF. The CDR3 nucleotides are TGTGCCAGCAGGGAAGAACCAGAGGCTTCCTTT.

The chain carries TRBV2 and TRBJ2-5, with 11 bases aligning to TRBD2. This CDR3 has 15 residues. The germline V gene has CDR1 SNHLY and CDR2 FYNNEI. V lost 6 bases, J lost 7 bases, and 10 bases stayed unmatched. The CDR3 is CASSRTSGGGRTQYF. Here the CDR3 DNA reads TGTGCCAGCAGCCGTACTAGCGGGGGTGGGCGGACCCAGTACTTC.

The V call is TRBV2, the J call TRBJ1-5; D not resolved. The ends were cut back, 7 bases at V and 9 bases at J, with 19 bases in the middle. CDR3 length: 14 amino acids. Looked up from germline, CDR1 is SNHLY and CDR2 is FYNNEI. CDR3 in amino acids: CASKVEASEGPQHF. In DNA, the CDR3 is TGTGCCAGCAAGGTGGAGGCCAGCGAAGGGCCCCAGCATTTT.

This clonotype was seen once. The V and J genes are TRBV12-3 or TRBV12-4 and TRBJ2-6; D remains ambiguous. Trimming shortened V by 2 bases and J by 0 bases, and 8 bases separated the two germline ends. The CDR3 loop spans 16 amino acids. CDR3 protein: CASSLRAGSGANVLTF. The DNA of the CDR3 is TGTGCCAGCAGTTTAAGGGCCGGCTCTGGGGCCAACGTCCTGACTTTC.

The chain has TRBV5-1 and TRBJ2-7, with D tentatively TRBD2 (6 bases). Germline CDR1 reads SGHRS; CDR2 reads YFSETQ. The CDR3 is 15 amino acids. Trimming shortened V by 4 bases and J by 6 bases, and 20 bases separated the two germline ends. CDR3 in amino acids: CASSAPSEGTSEQYF. The CDR3 nucleotides read TGCGCCAGCAGCGCCCCGTCGGAGGGAACTAGCGAGCAGTACTTC.

As regards this clonotype: The conserved final phenylalanine or tryptophan is absent from the CDR3, which likely points to a read error. Because the CDR3's place on the DNA is in doubt, the DNA is left out and the CDR3 is given as listed by TCRdb. The V and J genes are TRBV2 and TRBJ1-4. The germline V gene encodes CDR1 SNHLY and CDR2 FYNNEI. The CDR3 is 8 amino acids in total, end residues counted. The CDR3 sequence: CASSEPVS.

In its sample, this clonotype was seen many times. The chain recombines TRBV7-9 with TRBJ1-1; 7 nucleotides agree with TRBD1. This CDR3 contains 16 residues. Trimming removed 6 bases from V and 1 base from J; junction bases left unmatched: 11. Germline lookup yields CDR1 SEHNR and CDR2 FQNEAQ (reference sequence). The CDR3, as DNA: TGTGCCAGCAGTCATCCAGGGGGAAAAAGGAACACTGAAGCTTTCTTT. This codes for CASSHPGGKRNTEAFF.

This clonotype appeared many times. The chain links TRBV2 to TRBJ2-6; D could derive from TRBD1 or TRBD2 (5 bases each). Germline V gives CDR1 SNHLY, CDR2 FYNNEI. The germline V and J ends were trimmed by 8 bases and 0 bases, with 14 bases remaining between them. This CDR3 contains 16 residues. The CDR3 loop reads CASGGPASSGANVLTF. CDR3 DNA sequence: TGTGCCAGCGGGGGACCGGCAAGCTCTGGGGCCAACGTCCTGACTTTC.

This chain connects TRBV5-1 to TRBJ2-7, with D perhaps assigned TRBD1 or TRBD2 (5 bases each). Trimming took off 0 bases at V and 7 bases at J, with 14 bases between the two ends. Germline V gene data show CDR1 as SGHRS and CDR2 as YFSETQ. This CDR3 comprises 14 residues. The chain's CDR3 is CASSLDGAGGEQYF. The CDR3, as DNA: TGCGCCAGCAGCTTGGACGGGGCAGGAGGAGAGCAGTACTTC.

The chain is built from TRBV10-3 and TRBJ1-5, with D possibly being TRBD1 (5 bases). V gave up 7 bases and J gave up 3 bases, with 10 bases separating them. From germline, CDR1 is ENHRY and CDR2 SYGVKD. This CDR3 comprises 13 residues. The CDR3 DNA reads TGTGCCATCACTCGGGGCCTCAATCAGCCCCAGCATTTT. Its protein product is CAITRGLNQPQHF.

J is TRBJ2-7 and V is TRBV5-1; the match to TRBD2 covers 15 bases. In germline, CDR1 is SGHRS, CDR2 YFSETQ. The ends lost 6 bases at V and 6 bases at J; junction bases unmatched: 1. The CDR3 extends over 13 amino acids. The DNA for the CDR3 is TGCGCCAGCAAGGGACTAGCGGGAGGCGAGCAGTACTTC. Its translation: CASKGLAGGEQYF.

This chain uses TRBV4-2 with TRBJ2-7; tentatively, D is TRBD1 (5 bases). This CDR3 has 14 residues. Germline V gene data show CDR1 as LGHNA and CDR2 as YNFKEQ. Trimming shortened V by 0 bases and J by 5 bases, and 11 bases separated the two germline ends. CDR3 sequence (DNA): TGTGCCAGCAGCCAAGATCAACAGGCCCACGAGCAGTACTTC. As protein: CASSQDQQAHEQYF.

This clonotype was found once. The chain is built from TRBV7-2 and TRBJ2-2; D gene uncertain. The V end lost 2 bases, the J end lost 16 bases, and 17 bases lay between the germline ends. Germline assignment: CDR1 SGHTA and CDR2 FQGNSA. The length of the CDR3 is 13 residues. The CDR3: CASSLSAGLMPFF. DNA of the CDR3: TGTGCCAGCAGCTTAAGTGCCGGGTTAATGCCGTTTTTT.

This chain uses TRBV7-2 with TRBJ2-7; D uncertain. V shed 5 bases and J shed 6 bases, with 20 bases lying between them. There are 15 residues in the CDR3. Germline assignment: CDR1 SGHTA and CDR2 FQGNSA. The CDR3 DNA is TGTGCCAGCAGCCCACGGACGTCGGTCGGCTCCGAGCAGTACTTC. This translates into CASSPRTSVGSEQYF. The whole variable domain, remainder taken from reference TRBV7-2 and TRBJ2-7, is GAGVSQSPSNKVTEKGKDVELRCDPISGHTALYWYRQSLGQGLEFLIYFQGNSAPDKSGLPSDRFSAERTGGSVSTLTIQRTQQEDSAVYLCASSPRTSVGSEQYFGPGTRLTVT.

This clonotype was detected ten times or more. J is TRBJ1-5 and V is TRBV6-6; weak D call: TRBD1 (6 bases). Trimming cost V 7 bases and J 7 bases, with 11 bases left between them. The CDR3 contains 12 residues. Germline V gives CDR1 MNHNY, CDR2 SVGAGI (reference sequence). The chain's CDR3 is CASKSGAQPQHF. For the CDR3, the DNA is TGTGCCAGCAAATCAGGGGCCCAGCCCCAGCATTTT.

This clonotype was counted ten times or more. The rearrangement uses TRBV7-6 and TRBJ1-2; 9 bases fit TRBD1. This CDR3 contains 16 residues. Germline V gene sequence: CDR1 SGHVS, CDR2 FNYEAQ. J gave up 4 bases and V 1 base, and 7 bases lay outside the gene matches. CDR3 residues: CASSLGGTGSSYGYTF. In DNA, the CDR3 is TGTGCCAGCAGCTTAGGGGGGACAGGGTCTAGCTATGGCTACACCTTC.

This rearrangement joins TRBV5-1 to TRBJ2-7, with D maybe TRBD2 (5 bases). Germline V gives CDR1 SGHRS, CDR2 YFSETQ. There are 14 residues in the CDR3. V lost 5 bases and J 6 bases, leaving 18 bases between the germline ends. CDR3: CASSRFGDNVEQYF. Written as DNA, the CDR3 is TGCGCCAGCAGTAGATTCGGGGATAACGTCGAGCAGTACTTC.

This chain links TRBV7-9 with TRBJ2-1; D remains ambiguous. The V and J ends lost 5 bases and 10 bases respectively, with 21 bases between them. Germline V gene sequence: CDR1 SEHNR, CDR2 FQNEAQ (reference sequence). This CDR3 spans 15 amino acids. The CDR3 nucleotides read TGTGCCAGCAGCCCTGGTGACCTTGCGGCCGCGGAGCAGTTCTTC. Amino acids: CASSPGDLAAAEQFF.

This clonotype has only a few counts. CDR3 in DNA: TGTGCCATCAGTGAGACAGTCTCTGGGGCCAACGTCCTGACTTTC. Its protein is CAISETVSGANVLTF. The rearrangement uses TRBV10-3 and TRBJ2-6; no reliable D call. V shed 2 bases and J shed 0 bases, with 5 bases lying between them. Germline values: CDR1 ENHRY, CDR2 SYGVKD. CDR3 length equals 15 residues.